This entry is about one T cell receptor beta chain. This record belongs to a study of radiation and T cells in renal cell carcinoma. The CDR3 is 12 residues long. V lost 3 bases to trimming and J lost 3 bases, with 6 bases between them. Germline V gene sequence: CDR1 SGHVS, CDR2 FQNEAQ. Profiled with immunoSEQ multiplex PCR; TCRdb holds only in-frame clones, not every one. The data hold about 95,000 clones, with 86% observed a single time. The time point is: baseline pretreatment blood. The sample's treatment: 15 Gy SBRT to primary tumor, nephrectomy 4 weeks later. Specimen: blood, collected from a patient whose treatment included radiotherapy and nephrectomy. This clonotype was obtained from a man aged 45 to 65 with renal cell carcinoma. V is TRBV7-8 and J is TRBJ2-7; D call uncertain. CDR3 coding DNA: TGTGCCAGCAGCTTCTTGGACTACGAGCAGTACTTC. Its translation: CASSFLDYEQYF.